This passage covers 14 T cell receptor beta chains from one sample sequenced in a study of shared clonotypes between healthy human individuals. Profiling relied on immunoSEQ multiplex PCR, and the TCRdb table lists in-frame clones only, not all of them. The table has approximately 2.3 million clones, approximately 95% seen once. The sequenced sample consisted of naive CD4+ T cells from PBMCs. Subset of the sample: CD45RA+ positively selected. These receptors were obtained from a man between 18 and 29 years old in good health. Some clones in this sample may be carry-over from other donors' samples.

The chain has TRBV4-1 and TRBJ2-3; 8 bases map to TRBD2. CDR1 and CDR2 from the germline V gene are MGHRA and YSYEKL. This CDR3 has 13 amino acids. V shed 5 bases, J shed 6 bases, and the junction held 4 bases outside the gene matches. CDR3 protein: CASSGPSGDTQYF. DNA for the CDR3: TGCGCCAGCAGCGGTCCTAGCGGGGATACGCAGTATTTT.

The J gene is TRBJ1-2, the V gene TRBV7-9; no definite D call. Germline lookup yields CDR1 SEHNR and CDR2 FQNEAQ (reference sequence). V was clipped by 5 bases and J by 0 bases, with 16 bases between them. The CDR3 length is 16 residues. The CDR3 is CASSAQVWTANYGYTF. CDR3 sequence (DNA): TGTGCCAGCAGCGCCCAGGTGTGGACCGCTAACTATGGCTACACCTTC.

This chain joins TRBV18 and TRBJ2-7, with a possible D match to TRBD1 (5 bases). The CDR3 sequence is 15 residues long. Trimming cost V 0 bases and J 1 base, with 10 bases left between them. The germline V gene has CDR1 KGHSH and CDR2 LQKENI. The CDR3 sequence is CASSPPSDSSYEQYF. DNA of the CDR3: TGTGCCAGCTCACCACCAAGTGACAGTTCCTACGAGCAGTACTTC.

As concerns this clone: The sample carries other DNA sequences with the same CDR3. The chain recombines TRBV28 with TRBJ1-5; D ambiguous. Germline V gives CDR1 MDHEN, CDR2 SYDVKM. The CDR3 is 15 amino acids. The germline V and J ends were trimmed by 5 bases and 1 base, with 12 bases remaining between them. CDR3 sequence: CASSPRGRSNQPQHF. The CDR3 nucleotides read TGTGCCAGCAGTCCCCGGGGAAGGAGCAATCAGCCCCAGCATTTT.

V usage is TRBV7-2 and J usage is TRBJ2-7, with D perhaps matching TRBD1 or TRBD2 (5 bases each). Germline CDR1 is SGHTA and CDR2 is FQGNSA. The CDR3 has 13 amino acids. Trimming pared 3 bases from V and 6 bases from J, leaving 12 bases between. The DNA of the CDR3 is TGTGCCAGCAGCTTTCCGGGACCAGGCGAGCAGTACTTC. Its translation is CASSFPGPGEQYF.

The chain is built from TRBV6-5 and TRBJ1-4; D unclear. The CDR3 spans 12 residues. CDR1 and CDR2 from the germline V gene are MNHEY and SVGAGI. Trimming shortened V by 5 bases and J by 6 bases, and 7 bases separated the two germline ends. The CDR3 sequence: CASSRQDEKLFF. CDR3 sequence (DNA): TGTGCCAGCAGTCGTCAGGATGAAAAACTGTTTTTT.

This clone was seen a single time. The rearrangement uses TRBV15 and TRBJ2-2; 7 nucleotides match TRBD2. This CDR3 region has 12 residues. V shed 6 bases, J shed 6 bases, and the junction held 1 base outside the gene matches. Looked up from germline, CDR1 is LNHNV and CDR2 is YYDKDF (reference sequence). Written as DNA, the CDR3 is TGTGCCACCAGACGGGAGGCCGGGGAGCTGTTTTTT. Its translation: CATRREAGELFF.

The chain recombines TRBV7-3 with TRBJ1-1; a possible D gene is TRBD1 (6 bases). Germline V gene lookup returns CDR1 SGHTA and CDR2 FQGTGA. The ends were cut back, 5 bases at V and 0 bases at J, with 10 bases in the middle. CDR3 length: 14 amino acids. The CDR3 nucleotides are TGTGCCAGCAGCCCGGACAGTCTGAACACTGAAGCTTTCTTT. Encoded protein: CASSPDSLNTEAFF.

CDR3 sequence (DNA): TGTGCCAGCATTTCGAGCTCTAGCGGGAGGCTTGAGCAGTTCTTC. As protein: CASISSSSGRLEQFF. The rearrangement uses TRBV28 and TRBJ2-1; 11 bases fit TRBD2. The CDR3 totals 15 residues. V lost 7 bases and J lost 9; bases outside the gene matches: 11. Germline V gene data show CDR1 as MDHEN and CDR2 as SYDVKM.

The chain couples TRBV30 to TRBJ2-1; TRBD2 agrees at 8 bases. The CDR3 sequence is 13 residues long. CDR1 GTSNPN and CDR2 SVGIG come from the germline V gene (reference sequence). V dropped 0 bases and J dropped 8; count of bases not matched to a gene: 3. The CDR3 bases are TGTGCCTGGAGTGTCGGGAGGGGCGATGAGCAGTTCTTC. Protein product: CAWSVGRGDEQFF.

The rearrangement links TRBV7-9 to TRBJ2-1, with TRBD2 as a possible D gene (6 bases). This CDR3 has 15 amino acids. Germline V gives CDR1 SEHNR, CDR2 FQNEAQ (reference sequence). The V gene lost 2 bases and the J gene lost 9 bases, with 17 bases spanning the gap. CDR3 bases: TGTGCCAGCAGCTTACTGCGACTAGTTTTGGGTGAGCAGTTCTTC. The encoded protein is CASSLLRLVLGEQFF.

The chain has TRBV5-1 and TRBJ2-3; no clear D. V lost 4 bases, J lost 2 bases, and 8 bases lay in between. Per the germline V gene, CDR1 is SGHRS and CDR2 is YFSETQ. CDR3 size: 13 residues. Here the CDR3 reads CASSPGATDTQYF. DNA of the CDR3: TGCGCCAGCAGCCCCGGAGCCACAGATACGCAGTATTTT.

Here the CDR3 reads CASSKCPGAGSYEQYF. The CDR3 region has the DNA TGTGCCAGCAGCAAATGCCCCGGGGCCGGGAGCTACGAGCAGTACTTC. This chain connects TRBV21-1 to TRBJ2-7; TRBD2, as called in the table, went unchecked against the DNA. TRBV21-1 is described as a pseudogene. This CDR3 is 16 amino acids long.

The chain has TRBV2 and TRBJ1-4; TRBD1 is a possible D gene (6 bases). The ends were cut back, 7 bases at V and 8 bases at J, with 20 bases in the middle. The CDR3 contains 15 residues. CDR1 is SNHLY and CDR2 is FYNNEI in the germline V gene. The CDR3 loop is CASIDRGGRLEKLFF. For the CDR3, the DNA is TGTGCCAGCATCGACCGGGGGGGCCGTCTCGAAAAACTGTTTTTT.